The 12 T cell receptor beta chains reported below all come from one sample, sequenced in a study of shared clonotypes between healthy human individuals. The table came from immunoSEQ multiplex PCR; TCRdb's copy has only in-frame clones and leaves some out. This table has millions of clones, roughly 92% appearing once. The specimen was naive CD4+ T cells sorted from blood. Documented subset: CD45RA+ positively selected. The receptor source for this set is a man aged 18-30 years in good health.

Regarding this clone: Other nucleotide sequences from this sample produce the same CDR3. The chain employs TRBV30 and TRBJ2-7, with D perhaps being TRBD1 or TRBD2 (5 bases each). CDR1 is GTSNPN, CDR2 SVGIG, per germline (reference sequence). V was pared by 0 bases and J by 0 bases, with 9 bases between. The CDR3 loop spans 14 amino acids. In nucleotides, the CDR3 is TGTGCCTGGAGTGTCCGTGGGGGCTCCTACGAGCAGTACTTC. Its translation is CAWSVRGGSYEQYF.

The chain uses TRBV5-1 and TRBJ1-2; 9 bases are a match to TRBD1. CDR3 length: 15 amino acids. Germline assignment: CDR1 SGHRS and CDR2 YFSETQ. V was clipped by 3 bases and J by 1 base; unmatched bases: 4. CDR3 sequence: CASSWGQGLNYGYTF. CDR3 DNA sequence: TGCGCCAGCAGCTGGGGACAGGGACTTAACTATGGCTACACCTTC.

The rearrangement uses TRBV7-8 and TRBJ1-2, with D possibly matching TRBD1 (5 bases). CDR1 and CDR2 from the germline V gene are SGHVS and FQNEAQ. Trimming pared 0 bases from V and 6 bases from J, leaving 8 bases between. CDR3 length: 13 amino acids. The CDR3 here is CASSLAQGNGYTF. The DNA for the CDR3 is TGTGCCAGCAGCTTAGCCCAGGGTAATGGCTACACCTTC. Drawing the rest from reference TRBV7-8 and TRBJ1-2, the complete variable domain is GAGVSQSPRYKVAKRGQDVALRCDPISGHVSLFWYQQALGQGPEFLTYFQNEAQLDKSGLPSDRFFAERPEGSVSTLKIQRTQQEDSAVYLCASSLAQGNGYTFGSGTRLTVV.

On this clone: Sequence at one end of the junction differs from germline and may be a read error. The J gene is TRBJ1-4, the V gene TRBV30; a weak D match, TRBD1 (6 bases). This CDR3 region has 13 residues. Germline CDR1 and CDR2: GTSNPN and SVGIG (reference sequence). This CDR3 reads CAWNRVTNEKLFF. Written as DNA, the CDR3 is TGTGCCTGGAACAGGGTCACTAACGAAAAACTGTTTTTT.

The V and J genes are TRBV11-2 and TRBJ2-5; D ambiguous. Per germline, CDR1 SGHAT and CDR2 FQNNGV. V lost 5 bases and J 7 bases, leaving 8 bases between the germline ends. The CDR3 runs to 11 residues. CDR3: CASSTGATQYF. CDR3 bases: TGTGCCAGCAGCACGGGCGCGACCCAGTACTTC.

Worth noting for this clone: Within the sample, other DNA sequences also encode this same CDR3. The chain recombines TRBV11-2 with TRBJ2-7; D remains ambiguous. V gave up 3 bases and J gave up 4 bases, with 7 bases separating them. This CDR3 comprises 12 residues. Per germline, CDR1 SGHAT and CDR2 FQNNGV. This CDR3 is CASSLTGYEQYF. As DNA, the CDR3 is TGTGCCAGCAGCTTGACCGGATACGAGCAGTACTTC.

The genes are TRBV18 and TRBJ1-5; tentative D call: TRBD1 (5 bases). Deletions cut 6 bases from V and 5 bases from J, with 11 bases between. The CDR3 is 13 amino acids. The germline V gene encodes CDR1 KGHSH and CDR2 LQKENI. The CDR3 bases are TGTGCCAGCTCGGGGGGAGGAGATCAGCCCCAGCATTTT. It translates to CASSGGGDQPQHF.

Notes on this clone: Other DNA sequences of this sample code for an identical CDR3. This chain connects TRBV6-5 to TRBJ2-7; 7 nucleotides line up with TRBD1. The CDR3 runs 12 residues. Unmatched junction bases numbered 2, after V lost 6 bases and J lost 3 bases. Germline lookup yields CDR1 MNHEY and CDR2 SVGAGI. The CDR3 sequence: CASSRGSYEQYF. CDR3 nucleotides: TGTGCCAGCAGCAGGGGGAGCTACGAGCAGTACTTC.

The chain employs TRBV2 and TRBJ1-2; D is ambiguous. The CDR3 is made up of 13 amino acids. CDR1 is SNHLY and CDR2 is FYNNEI in the germline V gene. Trimming shortened V by 5 bases and J by 1 base, and 8 bases separated the two germline ends. CDR3 loop: CASSREGNYGYTF. CDR3 coding DNA: TGTGCCAGCAGTCGCGAGGGTAACTATGGCTACACCTTC.

The V call is TRBV30, the J call TRBJ1-4, with TRBD1 matching over 9 bases. This CDR3 has 16 residues. The V gene's germline CDR1 is GTSNPN and CDR2 SVGIG (reference sequence). J was trimmed by 1 base and V by 2 bases; bases with no gene match: 5. CDR3 DNA: TGTGCCTGGAGTCTTCCGGGACAGGGAACTAATGAAAAACTGTTTTTT. As protein: CAWSLPGQGTNEKLFF.

The chain uses TRBV18 and TRBJ2-3; D is uncertain. The CDR3 loop spans 16 amino acids. In germline, CDR1 is KGHSH, CDR2 LQKENI. Trimming removed 0 bases from V and 3 bases from J, with 13 bases in between. The CDR3 coding sequence is TGTGCCAGCTCACCACCCATTTCACAAGGGACAGATACGCAGTATTTT. Amino acid sequence: CASSPPISQGTDTQYF.

The chain links TRBV29-1 to TRBJ1-2; D is perhaps TRBD1 (5 bases). The CDR3 has 13 residues. Germline CDR1 reads SQVTM; CDR2 reads ANQGSEA. V lost 4 bases and J lost 8, with 17 bases in between. CDR3 in amino acids: CSVGAGTEWGYTF. CDR3 sequence (DNA): TGCAGCGTTGGGGCAGGGACTGAGTGGGGCTACACCTTC.